These 20 T cell receptor beta chains were all obtained from the same sample, sequenced in a study of cytomegalovirus exposure and HLA in healthy donors. The PCR ran on 60 Vbeta and 13 Jbeta primers. Method: immunoSEQ multiplex PCR; TCRdb's copy keeps in-frame clones and lacks some. This repertoire shows about 150,000 clones, 80% found once; its top ten account for approximately 5.6%. The material sequenced was PBMCs. These receptor sequences come from a woman in her 40s in good health and CMV-seropositive.

This clone appeared once. The V and J genes are TRBV28 and TRBJ1-1, with TRBD1 matching 7 bases. This CDR3 comprises 14 residues. The germline CDR1 and CDR2 sequences are MDHEN and SYDVKM. The ends lost 2 bases at V and 5 bases at J; junction bases unmatched: 5. The CDR3 coding sequence is TGTGCCAGCAGTTTAGGAGACAGGGTGACTGAAGCTTTCTTT. This gives the protein CASSLGDRVTEAFF.

This chain connects TRBV6-5 to TRBJ2-2; 12 nucleotides agree with TRBD2. V lost 1 base to trimming and J lost 5 bases; unmatched junction nucleotides: 2. Germline V lookup: CDR1 MNHEY, CDR2 SVGAGI. There are 16 residues in the CDR3. In DNA form, the CDR3 reads TGTGCCAGCAGTTACTGGACTAGCGGGACTACCGGGGAGCTGTTTTTT. This codes for CASSYWTSGTTGELFF.

CDR3 DNA: TGCAGTGCTTGGACTGGCAATGAGCAGTTCTTC. This translates into CSAWTGNEQFF. The chain carries TRBV20-1 and TRBJ2-1, with TRBD2 as a possible D gene (5 bases). Germline CDR1 is DFQATT and CDR2 is SNEGSKA (reference sequence). The CDR3 covers 11 residues. The ends were cut back, 5 bases at V and 6 bases at J, with 8 bases in the middle.

The chain links TRBV4-2 to TRBJ2-3, with TRBD2 matching 10 bases. The CDR3 extends over 16 amino acids. The V and J ends lost 4 bases and 2 bases, in that order; junction bases with no gene match: 6. From germline, CDR1 is LGHNA and CDR2 YNFKEQ. The CDR3 bases are TGTGCCAGCAGCCGGGCTAGCGGGAGTATCACAGATACGCAGTATTTT. Translated: CASSRASGSITDTQYF.

The rearrangement uses TRBV2 and TRBJ2-2; tentative D call: TRBD2 (6 bases). CDR3 length: 14 residues. V was shortened by 4 bases and J by 6 bases, with 12 bases between the two germline ends. Germline assignment: CDR1 SNHLY and CDR2 FYNNEI. CDR3 in DNA: TGTGCCAGCAGTGTCCGGGAGCGGTCCGGGGAGCTGTTTTTT. Translated, it gives CASSVRERSGELFF.

Sample share makes this clone medium-sized (0.01 to 0.1%). The chain has TRBV7-9 and TRBJ2-7, with a tentative D call TRBD1 (5 bases). This CDR3 region has 14 residues. With 3 bases removed from V and 5 bases from J, the gap between germline ends came to 14 bases. Per germline, CDR1 SEHNR and CDR2 FQNEAQ (reference sequence). The CDR3 spells CASSFGQGTHEQYF. In nucleotides, the CDR3 is TGTGCCAGCAGCTTCGGGCAGGGCACCCACGAGCAGTACTTC.

This chain uses TRBV7-9 with TRBJ1-1, with 7 bases identical to TRBD1. Germline CDR1 reads SEHNR; CDR2 reads FQNEAQ (reference sequence). J was trimmed by 4 bases and V by 5 bases; bases with no gene match: 7. This CDR3 is 14 amino acids long. CDR3 in DNA: TGTGCCAGCAGCGACAGGGCCCCACTCACTGAAGCTTTCTTT. As protein: CASSDRAPLTEAFF.

The chain is built from TRBV10-3 and TRBJ2-7; D gene unclear. The CDR3 totals 14 residues. Germline-derived CDR1 and CDR2 are ENHRY and SYGVKD. Trimming removed 4 bases at V and 6 bases at J, with 16 bases between. DNA for the CDR3: TGTGCCATCAGTGCATTCATACTCACCGTCGAGCAGTACTTC. Amino acids: CAISAFILTVEQYF.

The chain combines TRBV21-1 with TRBJ1-5; TRBD1, the D gene given by the table, was not confirmed from the DNA. TRBV21-1 is a documented pseudogene. The CDR3 runs to 19 residues. This chain's CDR3 is CASSKDPRDSTEGNQPQHF. The CDR3, as DNA: TGTGCCAGCAGCAAAGACCCCCGGGACAGTACAGAAGGCAATCAGCCCCAGCATTTT.

The chain has TRBV7-2 and TRBJ2-7; TRBD2 aligns across 13 bases. Per germline, CDR1 SGHTA and CDR2 FQGNSA. There are 16 residues in the CDR3. Losses at the gene ends were 5 bases for V and 6 bases for J; bases not matched to a gene: 10. In DNA, the CDR3 is TGTGCCAGCAGCCCCTTAAGACTAGCGGGAGGATCCGAGCAGTACTTC. This gives the protein CASSPLRLAGGSEQYF.

This chain uses TRBV19 with TRBJ2-5; D perhaps matches TRBD1 (6 bases). This CDR3 is built from 12 residues. The V end was cut by 6 bases, the J end by 3 bases, with 8 bases between. The germline CDR1 and CDR2 sequences are LNHDA and SQIVND (reference sequence). The chain's CDR3 is CASRQGKETQYF. CDR3 nucleotides: TGTGCCAGTAGACAGGGAAAAGAGACCCAGTACTTC.

A few counts support this clone. The chain employs TRBV6-1 and TRBJ2-3; 10 nucleotides agree with TRBD2. V shed 2 bases and J 4 bases; nucleotides not matched to a gene: 0. Germline assignment: CDR1 MNHNS and CDR2 SASEGT. The CDR3 extends over 14 amino acids. Written as DNA, the CDR3 is TGTGCCAGCAGTGAACTAGCGGGAGCAGATACGCAGTATTTT. This gives the protein CASSELAGADTQYF.

Notes on this clone: Distinct nucleotide sequences in the sample also encode this CDR3. The CDR3 nucleotides are TGTGCCAGCAGCTTGGGGGGGGCCTACAATGAGCAGTTCTTC. Its translation is CASSLGGAYNEQFF. The chain has TRBV11-2 and TRBJ2-1; 7 nucleotides agree with TRBD2. Germline V gene data show CDR1 as SGHAT and CDR2 as FQNNGV. The CDR3 has 14 residues. The junction had 1 base not matched to a gene; V was cut back by 3 bases and J by 2 bases.

J is TRBJ2-1 and V is TRBV28, with 8 bases identical to TRBD2. The CDR3 has 14 amino acids. V lost 5 bases, J lost 4 bases, and 4 bases stayed unmatched. Per germline, CDR1 MDHEN and CDR2 SYDVKM. The CDR3 protein is CASSPASGYNEQFF. In nucleotides, the CDR3 is TGTGCCAGCAGTCCGGCTAGCGGGTACAATGAGCAGTTCTTC.

The CDR3 here is CASSPQGAAQSYNEQFF. As DNA, the CDR3 is TGTGCCAGCTCACCACAAGGGGCAGCCCAATCCTACAATGAGCAGTTCTTC. The chain has TRBV18 and TRBJ2-1; the D gene is possibly TRBD1 (5 bases). The CDR3 extends over 17 amino acids. The ends were cut back, 1 base at V and 1 base at J, with 14 bases in the middle. CDR1 and CDR2 from the germline V gene are KGHSH and LQKENI. Supplemented by reference TRBV18 and TRBJ2-1, the full variable domain reads NAGVMQNPRHLVRRRGQEARLRCSPMKGHSHVYWYRQLPEEGLKFMVYLQKENIIDESGMPKERFSAEFPKEGPSILRIQQVVRGDSAAYFCASSPQGAAQSYNEQFFGPGTRLTVL.

V and J are TRBV27 and TRBJ1-2; TRBD1 matches 11 bases. The V gene end was trimmed by 4 bases and the J gene end by 2 bases; junction bases not matched to a gene: 6. The CDR3 extends over 16 amino acids. Germline V CDR1 and CDR2: MNHEY, SMNVEV (reference sequence). Written as DNA, the CDR3 is TGTGCCAGCAGTTCCTTGGACAGGGGGCTAAACTATGGCTACACCTTC. Translation: CASSSLDRGLNYGYTF.

This clone was seen a handful of times. The chain has TRBV2 and TRBJ2-7; 11 bases are a match to TRBD2. The V and J ends lost 8 bases and 0 bases, in that order; junction bases with no gene match: 6. The CDR3 runs 15 residues. Per germline, CDR1 SNHLY and CDR2 FYNNEI. The CDR3: CASLGSGRASYEQYF. The CDR3 DNA reads TGTGCCAGCCTGGGTAGCGGGAGGGCCTCCTACGAGCAGTACTTC.

This chain uses TRBV10-3 with TRBJ2-7; the D gene is possibly TRBD2 (6 bases). V lost 4 bases and J lost 7, with 17 bases in between. In germline, CDR1 is ENHRY, CDR2 SYGVKD. This CDR3 has 14 amino acids. CDR3: CAISGPERALEQYF. CDR3 DNA sequence: TGTGCCATCAGTGGCCCAGAGCGGGCTCTGGAGCAGTACTTC.

The chain joins TRBV7-8 to TRBJ1-1; 8 bases map to TRBD1. CDR3 size: 14 residues. Per germline, CDR1 SGHVS and CDR2 FQNEAQ. Trimming took 5 bases from V and 5 from J; bases not matched to a gene: 7. The CDR3 DNA is TGTGCCAGCAGCAGTAACAGGGGGGGGACTGAAGCTTTCTTT. Protein sequence: CASSSNRGGTEAFF.

The gene calls are TRBV9 and TRBJ2-1, with 11 positions matching TRBD2. Germline values: CDR1 SGDLS, CDR2 YYNGEE. This CDR3 contains 19 residues. V lost 0 bases to trimming and J lost 4 bases; unmatched junction nucleotides: 12. The CDR3 region has the DNA TGTGCCAGCAGCGTAGCTACTAGCGGGAGTCTTTTTTCTTACAATGAGCAGTTCTTC. This gives the protein CASSVATSGSLFSYNEQFF. Full variable domain (outside the CDR3, taken from reference TRBV9 and TRBJ2-1): DSGVTQTPKHLITATGQRVTLRCSPRSGDLSVYWYQQSLDQGLQFLIQYYNGEERAKGNILERFSAQQFPDLHSELNLSSLELGDSALYFCASSVATSGSLFSYNEQFFGPGTRLTVL.